The next 25 T cell receptor beta chains were all read from a single sample in a study of cytomegalovirus exposure and HLA in healthy donors. Vbeta (60) and Jbeta (13) primers were used in the PCR. Profiling relied on immunoSEQ multiplex PCR, and the TCRdb table lists in-frame clones only, not all of them. This sample has roughly 150,000 clones, with about four fifths found just once. Sequencing was performed on PBMCs. The receptor source for this set is a young man in good health and CMV-seropositive.

This chain uses TRBV2 with TRBJ1-2, with 9 bases aligning to TRBD1. This CDR3 comprises 13 residues. V shed 6 bases and J 8 bases; nucleotides not matched to a gene: 7. Germline V gives CDR1 SNHLY, CDR2 FYNNEI. The DNA of the CDR3 is TGTGCCAGCAGGGAACAGGGGGCGGGGGGCTACACCTTC. Amino acids: CASREQGAGGYTF.

The chain is built from TRBV6-1 and TRBJ2-7; 9 bases agree with TRBD1. V dropped 4 bases and J dropped 3; count of bases not matched to a gene: 4. The CDR3 totals 14 residues. Germline V CDR1 and CDR2: MNHNS, SASEGT. Here the CDR3 reads CASSVGTGNYEQYF. The CDR3 DNA reads as TGTGCCAGCAGTGTGGGGACAGGGAACTACGAGCAGTACTTC.

The chain uses TRBV7-2 and TRBJ1-6; a possible D gene is TRBD1 (5 bases). Between the trimmed V and J ends, which lost 7 bases and 12 bases, there was a span of 16 bases. Germline V gene sequence: CDR1 SGHTA, CDR2 FQGNSA. This CDR3 is built from 13 residues. CDR3 coding DNA: TGTGCCAGCACCGAAAGCAGGGTTGAACCCCTCCACTTT. Its protein is CASTESRVEPLHF.

This chain connects TRBV21-1 to TRBJ1-3. TRBV21-1 is noted as a pseudogene. The CDR3 has 16 residues. CDR3 nucleotides: TGTGCCAGCACTTCCGGGACTTTTAACTCTGGAAACACCATATATTTT. Translating it yields CASTSGTFNSGNTIYF.

This clone has a handful of counts. The V call is TRBV6-6, the J call TRBJ1-1; D perhaps matches TRBD1 (6 bases). CDR1 and CDR2 (germline): MNHNY, SVGAGI (reference sequence). CDR3 length: 16 residues. V was cut by 2 bases and J by 0 bases, with 13 bases left in between. Here the CDR3 DNA reads TGTGCCAGCAGTTACCCGGACAGCTCTATGAACACTGAAGCTTTCTTT. Translating it yields CASSYPDSSMNTEAFF.

The count of this clone is one. V is TRBV2 and J is TRBJ1-5, with TRBD1 identical over 7 bases. The CDR3 spans 14 residues. Germline CDR1 and CDR2: SNHLY and FYNNEI. With V trimmed by 6 bases and J by 3 bases, 5 bases remained unmatched. The CDR3: CASRRQGTNQPQHF. Written as DNA, the CDR3 is TGTGCCAGCAGGAGACAGGGAACCAATCAGCCCCAGCATTTT.

This chain connects TRBV4-1 to TRBJ2-7; possible D gene TRBD2, 6 bases. V dropped 2 bases and J dropped 7 bases, with 27 bases sitting between them. Germline V gene data show CDR1 as MGHRA and CDR2 as YSYEKL. The CDR3 consists of 18 residues. The CDR3 DNA sequence: TGCGCCAGCAGCCAAATGGGACTCCGCCTAACTGGGCCTAGGGAGCAGTACTTC. Amino acid sequence: CASSQMGLRLTGPREQYF.

The CDR3 loop is CASSLLNEQFF. CDR3 bases: TGTGCCAGCAGCCTCCTCAATGAGCAGTTCTTC. The genes are TRBV2 and TRBJ2-1; no clear D. The CDR3 has 11 amino acids. Germline loops: CDR1 SNHLY, CDR2 FYNNEI. V was trimmed by 6 bases and J by 6 bases, leaving 6 bases between them.

This clone was observed once. The genes are TRBV4-3 and TRBJ2-3; perhaps TRBD2 as D (5 bases). Trimming removed 0 bases from V and 2 bases from J, with 12 bases in between. CDR3 length: 16 amino acids. In germline, CDR1 is LGHNA, CDR2 YSLEER. The DNA for the CDR3 is TGCGCCAGCAGCCAAGATAGCTTTGGACTCACAGATACGCAGTATTTT. This encodes CASSQDSFGLTDTQYF.

This clone turned up a few times. The CDR3 spells CASSLSRGNTEAFF. In nucleotides, the CDR3 is TGTGCCAGCAGTTTATCGCGGGGGAACACTGAAGCTTTCTTT. The chain has TRBV27 and TRBJ1-1; D not resolved. The germline V gene has CDR1 MNHEY and CDR2 SMNVEV (reference sequence). CDR3 length equals 14 residues. V dropped 0 bases and J dropped 1 base, with 6 bases sitting between them.

V usage is TRBV6-1 and J usage is TRBJ1-2, with 10 bases lining up with TRBD1. The CDR3 has 18 amino acids. V trimming: 3 bases; J trimming: 3 bases; junction bases outside the gene matches: 13. Germline V gives CDR1 MNHNS, CDR2 SASEGT. The chain's CDR3 is CASSDRLDRGSIDYGYTF. For the CDR3, the DNA is TGTGCCAGCAGTGATAGGTTGGACAGGGGGTCCATCGACTATGGCTACACCTTC.

Turning to this clone: The junction and the germline gene differ at one end; a read error may be behind it. The rearrangement uses TRBV2 and TRBJ2-5; D is possibly TRBD1 or TRBD2 (5 bases each). The CDR3 is 13 residues long. The germline gives CDR1 SNHLY, CDR2 FYNNEI. The chain's CDR3 is CASSKDSGEAQYF. The CDR3 nucleotides are TGTGCCAGCAGTAAAGACAGCGGAGAGGCCCAGTACTTC. Using reference TRBV2 and TRBJ2-5 for the parts outside the CDR3, the full variable domain is EPEVTQTPSHQVTQMGQEVILRCVPISNHLYFYWYRQILGQKVEFLVSFYNNEISEKSEIFDDQFSVERPDGSNFTLKIRSTKLEDSAMYFCASSKDSGEAQYFGPGTRLLVL.

This clone showed up just a few times. This chain connects TRBV29-1 to TRBJ1-2; TRBD1 matches 9 bases. CDR1 is SQVTM and CDR2 is ANQGSEA in the germline V gene. The ends lost 6 bases at V and 2 bases at J; junction bases unmatched: 10. This CDR3 spans 15 amino acids. CDR3 sequence (DNA): TGCAGCGTGGTTACATCGGACAGGGGAAACTATGGCTACACCTTC. Protein: CSVVTSDRGNYGYTF.

This clone was detected only a few times. The chain carries TRBV30 and TRBJ1-3; maybe TRBD1 (5 bases). CDR3 size: 13 residues. CDR1 is GTSNPN, CDR2 SVGIG, per germline (reference sequence). In DNA, the CDR3 is TGTGCATCAGGGTGGGGATTTGGAAACACCATATATTTT. This gives the protein CASGWGFGNTIYF.

This clone was seen more than once but under ten times. The rearrangement joins TRBV6-5 to TRBJ1-1; D is unclear. V lost 0 bases and J lost 3, with 5 bases in between. The germline gives CDR1 MNHEY, CDR2 SVGAGI. The CDR3 consists of 13 residues. CDR3 bases: TGTGCCAGCAGTTACTCGGAGGACACTGAAGCTTTCTTT. Translated: CASSYSEDTEAFF.

This sequence joins TRBV5-6 and TRBJ2-2, with D unresolved. CDR1 and CDR2 from the germline V gene are SGHDT and YYEEEE. V gave up 0 bases and J gave up 7 bases, with 10 bases separating them. The CDR3 has 14 residues. The CDR3 here is CASSLDFLRGELFF. The CDR3 DNA reads TGTGCCAGCAGCTTGGACTTCCTGCGCGGGGAGCTGTTTTTT.

The V and J genes are TRBV4-1 and TRBJ1-4; D is unresolved. Trimming took off 2 bases at V and 0 bases at J, with 7 bases between the two ends. The germline gives CDR1 MGHRA, CDR2 YSYEKL. The CDR3 is 15 residues long. CDR3 in amino acids: CASSQRGSTNEKLFF. CDR3 nucleotide sequence: TGCGCCAGCAGCCAACGGGGTTCAACTAATGAAAAACTGTTTTTT.

The chain employs TRBV28 and TRBJ2-4; D gene unclear. V shed 3 bases and J shed 0 bases, with 12 bases lying between them. The CDR3 runs 16 residues. From germline, CDR1 is MDHEN and CDR2 SYDVKM. This CDR3 reads CASSLNLDLAKNIQYF. The CDR3 nucleotides are TGTGCCAGCAGTTTGAACTTAGACTTAGCCAAAAACATTCAGTACTTC.

The gene calls are TRBV6-5 and TRBJ1-2, with TRBD1 as a possible D gene (6 bases). Trimming stripped 2 bases from V and 7 bases from J, with 11 bases between. This CDR3 spans 13 amino acids. Germline loops: CDR1 MNHEY, CDR2 SVGAGI. This CDR3 reads CASSYGAGVGYTF. CDR3 nucleotide sequence: TGTGCCAGCAGTTACGGGGCAGGGGTTGGCTACACCTTC.

V usage is TRBV18 and J usage is TRBJ2-7; tentatively, D is TRBD1 (6 bases). V lost 3 bases and J 5 bases, leaving 17 bases between the germline ends. The CDR3 contains 15 residues. Looked up from germline, CDR1 is KGHSH and CDR2 is LQKENI. CDR3 DNA sequence: TGTGCCAGCTCACCGGGACACCTAAGATCCCACGAGCAGTACTTC. It translates to CASSPGHLRSHEQYF.

The CDR3 region is CATSEGDSYNEQFF. CDR3 nucleotide sequence: TGTGCCACCTCTGAGGGGGACAGTTACAATGAGCAGTTCTTC. J is TRBJ2-1 and V is TRBV6-5; 7 bases map to TRBD1. Germline-derived CDR1 and CDR2 are MNHEY and SVGAGI. This CDR3 has 14 residues. J lost 4 bases, V lost 10 bases, and 10 bases had no gene match.

The CDR3 DNA follows: TGTGCCAGCAGTACTAATCACAGGGACACGAACTATGGCTACACCTTC. It yields the protein CASSTNHRDTNYGYTF. The rearrangement joins TRBV7-9 to TRBJ1-2, with a possible D match to TRBD1 (6 bases). Germline V lookup: CDR1 SEHNR, CDR2 FQNEAQ (reference sequence). This CDR3 has 16 amino acids. Trimming removed 6 bases at V and 2 bases at J, with 19 bases between.

The V gene is TRBV15, the J gene TRBJ2-3; a possible D gene is TRBD1 (5 bases). CDR1 LNHNV and CDR2 YYDKDF come from the germline V gene (reference sequence). The CDR3 covers 15 residues. V was pared by 3 bases and J by 4 bases, with 14 bases between. CDR3 sequence (DNA): TGTGCCACCAGCAGCCGGCAGGGCAATGCAGATACGCAGTATTTT. Translation: CATSSRQGNADTQYF.

Only a few counts were recorded for this clone. This rearrangement joins TRBV5-1 to TRBJ1-2, with 11 bases aligning to TRBD1. In germline, CDR1 is SGHRS, CDR2 YFSETQ. The trim removed 2 bases at V and 7 bases at J, leaving 4 bases unmatched. There are 14 residues in the CDR3. CDR3 sequence reads: CASSFPGQGGGYTF. CDR3 DNA sequence: TGCGCCAGCAGCTTCCCGGGACAGGGGGGTGGCTACACCTTC.

The chain couples TRBV6-1 to TRBJ1-2, with no clear D. This CDR3 contains 14 residues. Germline V gene data show CDR1 as MNHNS and CDR2 as SASEGT. Trimming removed 5 bases from V and 4 bases from J, with 14 bases in between. This CDR3 is CASSRNEELYGYTF. Here the CDR3 DNA reads TGTGCCAGCAGTCGAAACGAGGAGCTCTATGGCTACACCTTC.